The TCR beta chain under discussion was sequenced for a study of T-cell memory formation after mild COVID-19. At the level of the study: The TCR clusters were mostly specific to one donor.

TCRdb recomputed calls from the 5' RACE reads with MiXCR, one row per CDR3 protein. The profile shows about 300,000 distinct CDR3 sequences, approximately 19% of them singletons. Study-level results: CD8+ contracting clones occupied EMRA, while CD4+ ones occupied mainly CM and EM.

Trimming left V 1 base short and J 0 bases short, with 9 bases between. The CDR3 sequence is 16 residues long. CDR1 and CDR2 (germline): LGHNA, YNFKEQ. A note on this clonotype: Its antigen is undetermined.

The sequencing input was PBMCs or a T cell subset sorted from them (not recorded which). The sequence was collected from a man aged 18 to 35 who had mild COVID-19 (a few samples of this study predate the infection). Cell type and time point are not known. The chain is built from TRBV4-2 and TRBJ2-2, with D perhaps TRBD1 (6 bases). The CDR3 sequence is CASSQVGGSNTGELFF. For the CDR3, the DNA is TGTGCCAGCAGCCAAGTAGGGGGATCGAACACCGGGGAGCTGTTTTTT.